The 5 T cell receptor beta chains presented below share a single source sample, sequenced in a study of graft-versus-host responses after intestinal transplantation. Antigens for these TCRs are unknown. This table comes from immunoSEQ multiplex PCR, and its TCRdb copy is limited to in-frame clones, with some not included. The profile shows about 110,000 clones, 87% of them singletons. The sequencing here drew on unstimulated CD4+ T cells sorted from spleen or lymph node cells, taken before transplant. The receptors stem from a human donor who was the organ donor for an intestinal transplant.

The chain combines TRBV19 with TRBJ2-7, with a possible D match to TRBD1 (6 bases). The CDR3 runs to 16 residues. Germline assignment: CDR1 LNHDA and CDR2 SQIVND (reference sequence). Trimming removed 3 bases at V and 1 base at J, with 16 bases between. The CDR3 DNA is TGTGCCAGTAGTATGTTTGGGGGCCGAACTTCCTACGAGCAGTACTTC. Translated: CASSMFGGRTSYEQYF. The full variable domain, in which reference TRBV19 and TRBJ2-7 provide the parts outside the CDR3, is DGGITQSPKYLFRKEGQNVTLSCEQNLNHDAMYWYRQDPGQGLRLIYYSQIVNDFQKGDIAEGYSVSREKKESFPLTVTSAQKNPTAFYLCASSMFGGRTSYEQYFGPGTRLTVT.

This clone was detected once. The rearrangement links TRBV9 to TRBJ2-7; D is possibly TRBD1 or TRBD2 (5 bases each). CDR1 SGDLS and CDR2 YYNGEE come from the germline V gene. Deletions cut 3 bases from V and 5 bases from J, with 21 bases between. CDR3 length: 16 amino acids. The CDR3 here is CASSATGTPSWDEQYF. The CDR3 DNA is TGTGCCAGCAGCGCAACCGGGACCCCATCCTGGGACGAGCAGTACTTC. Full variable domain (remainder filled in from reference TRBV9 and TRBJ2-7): DSGVTQTPKHLITATGQRVTLRCSPRSGDLSVYWYQQSLDQGLQFLIQYYNGEERAKGNILERFSAQQFPDLHSELNLSSLELGDSALYFCASSATGTPSWDEQYFGPGTRLTVT.

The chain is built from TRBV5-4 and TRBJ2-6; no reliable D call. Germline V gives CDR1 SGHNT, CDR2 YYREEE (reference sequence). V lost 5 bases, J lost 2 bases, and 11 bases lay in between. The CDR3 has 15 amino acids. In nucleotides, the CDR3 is TGTGCCAGCAGTTACCGGCAAGCTGGGGCCAACGTCCTGACTTTC. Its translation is CASSYRQAGANVLTF.

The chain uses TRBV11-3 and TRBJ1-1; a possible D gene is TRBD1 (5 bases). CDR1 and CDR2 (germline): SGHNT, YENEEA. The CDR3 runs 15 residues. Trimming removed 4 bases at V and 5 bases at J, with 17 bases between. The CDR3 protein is CASSSNPGGGTEAFF. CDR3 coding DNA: TGTGCCAGCAGCTCCAACCCCGGGGGAGGGACTGAAGCTTTCTTT.

CDR3 loop: CASSLAYIQYF. The CDR3 DNA reads as TGTGCCAGCAGCTTAGCGTACATTCAGTACTTC. The rearrangement joins TRBV7-9 to TRBJ2-4; D unresolved. The CDR3 covers 11 residues. CDR1 is SEHNR and CDR2 is FQNEAQ in the germline V gene (reference sequence). V was shortened by 0 bases and J by 8 bases, with 2 bases between the two germline ends.